The TCR beta chain described here comes from a study of cytomegalovirus exposure and HLA in healthy donors. Looking at the study overall: The study placed roughly four fifths of its roughly 410 genotyped donors in the Caucasian-associated ancestry cluster.

Germline assignment: CDR1 SNHLY and CDR2 FYNNEI. V dropped 2 bases and J dropped 7 bases, with 6 bases sitting between them. The CDR3 length is 12 residues. Study conclusions and caveats: It was reportedly the case that the classifier diagnosed cytomegalovirus status with high specificity and sensitivity.

The PCR made use of 60 Vbeta and 13 Jbeta primers. This table comes from immunoSEQ multiplex PCR, and its TCRdb copy is limited to in-frame clones, with some not included. This sample carries approximately 85,000 clones, over 60% of them seen once, and the ten largest clones take more than 9.5%. Of note for this clone: Antigen unknown.

This TCR was sampled from a woman aged 40-49 years in good health and CMV-seropositive. The V and J genes are TRBV2 and TRBJ1-5; D is undetermined. The source material was PBMCs. CDR3 DNA sequence: TGTGCCAGCAGTGAAAGCAGGCAGCCCCAGCATTTT. Translated: CASSESRQPQHF. The full variable domain, with the rest looked up from reference TRBV2 and TRBJ1-5, is EPEVTQTPSHQVTQMGQEVILRCVPISNHLYFYWYRQILGQKVEFLVSFYNNEISEKSEIFDDQFSVERPDGSNFTLKIRSTKLEDSAMYFCASSESRQPQHFGDGTRLSIL.